This T cell receptor beta chain was recovered during a study of blood T cell repertoires in COVID-19. The CDR3 contains 14 residues. The V segment lost 2 bases and the J segment 4 bases; nucleotides outside the gene matches: 4. CDR1 SGDLS and CDR2 YYNGEE come from the germline V gene. The method was immunoSEQ multiplex PCR; TCRdb's version includes in-frame clones alone and lacks a portion of them. The sample has 240,000 or so clones, approximately 90% seen once; the top ten hold 0.9% to 1%. The rearrangement links TRBV9 to TRBJ2-5; 8 nucleotides align to TRBD2. Input material: peripheral blood. This sequence originates from a middle-aged woman who had recovered from COVID-19. In nucleotides, the CDR3 is TGTGCCAGCAGCGTTGACGGGAGGGTAGAGACCCAGTACTTC. This gives the protein CASSVDGRVETQYF.